This passage covers 28 T cell receptor beta chains from one sample sequenced in a study of blood T cell repertoires in COVID-19. The table came from immunoSEQ multiplex PCR; TCRdb's copy has only in-frame clones and leaves some out. The repertoire holds 60,000 to 75,000 clones, with about 90% as singletons. Material for sequencing was peripheral blood. The receptors were gathered from a woman aged 50 to 60 with COVID-19, enrolled during active disease.

The CDR3 DNA is TGTGCCAGAGGGGGGCGACTAGCGGGCCTCCCAGAGACCCAGTACTTC. Amino acids: CARGGRLAGLPETQYF. The rearrangement uses TRBV2 and TRBJ2-5; 10 nucleotides agree with TRBD2. Per germline, CDR1 SNHLY and CDR2 FYNNEI. The CDR3 is 16 amino acids. The trim removed 9 bases at V and 4 bases at J, leaving 14 bases unmatched.

This clone was seen a few times. The chain employs TRBV7-2 and TRBJ2-1; a possible D gene is TRBD2 (6 bases). The germline gives CDR1 SGHTA, CDR2 FQGNSA. V was trimmed by 3 bases and J by 5 bases, leaving 26 bases between them. The CDR3 sequence is 19 residues long. The CDR3 spells CASSFNRPPARGIHNEQFF. The CDR3 nucleotides read TGTGCCAGCAGCTTTAACCGTCCCCCGGCCCGGGGGATTCACAATGAGCAGTTCTTC.

The chain uses TRBV27 and TRBJ1-2, with a possible D match to TRBD1 (5 bases). V lost 4 bases and J 11 bases, leaving 20 bases between the germline ends. The CDR3 runs 14 residues. The germline V gene encodes CDR1 MNHEY and CDR2 SMNVEV (reference sequence). CDR3 bases: TGTGCCAGCAGTTCCCCCGGGACGGGGGGTGTATACACCTTC. Residues: CASSSPGTGGVYTF.

The chain has TRBV5-1 and TRBJ2-2, with 8 positions matching TRBD2. This CDR3 is built from 15 residues. The germline V gene encodes CDR1 SGHRS and CDR2 YFSETQ. V lost 5 bases and J lost 2; bases outside the gene matches: 5. This CDR3 reads CASRWTSSNTGELFF. The CDR3 coding sequence is TGCGCCAGCAGGTGGACTAGCTCTAACACCGGGGAGCTGTTTTTT.

V gene TRBV18 combines with J gene TRBJ2-5; tentatively, D is TRBD1 (6 bases). Germline CDR1 KGHSH, CDR2 LQKENI. Trimming left V 1 base short and J 5 bases short, with 11 bases between. The CDR3 loop spans 14 amino acids. CDR3 loop: CASSPLDRGETQYF. As DNA, the CDR3 is TGTGCCAGCTCACCACTGGATAGGGGGGAGACCCAGTACTTC.

The chain combines TRBV28 with TRBJ1-1; D is perhaps TRBD1 (6 bases). Germline-derived CDR1 and CDR2 are MDHEN and SYDVKM. There are 14 residues in the CDR3. Trimming shortened V by 7 bases and J by 1 base, and 13 bases separated the two germline ends. The CDR3 DNA is TGTGCCAGCAACCCGGACAGCAAGAACACTGAAGCTTTCTTT. Amino acids: CASNPDSKNTEAFF.

V is TRBV4-1 and J is TRBJ2-7, with TRBD2 identical over 7 bases. Trimming at V came to 0 bases and at J to 6 bases, leaving 11 bases not matched to a gene. Germline CDR1 and CDR2: MGHRA and YSYEKL. This CDR3 comprises 16 residues. CDR3 protein: CASSQDKTGGGIEQYF. CDR3 nucleotide sequence: TGCGCCAGCAGCCAAGATAAGACGGGAGGCGGCATCGAGCAGTACTTC.

The genes are TRBV30 and TRBJ1-1, with 8 bases aligning to TRBD1. Trimming took 5 bases from V and 4 from J; bases not matched to a gene: 6. This CDR3 spans 13 amino acids. CDR1 and CDR2 (germline): GTSNPN, SVGIG (reference sequence). For the CDR3, the DNA is TGTGCCTGGCCGGACAGGGCTCGCACTGAAGCTTTCTTT. Encoded protein: CAWPDRARTEAFF.

The chain has TRBV7-8 and TRBJ1-2; D is unresolved. CDR3 length: 14 residues. V was pared by 2 bases and J by 2 bases, with 9 bases between. Germline-derived CDR1 and CDR2 are SGHVS and FQNEAQ. The DNA for the CDR3 is TGTGCCAGCAGCTTATTCAGTCTGAACTATGGCTACACCTTC. It codes for CASSLFSLNYGYTF.

This clone was detected a few times. CDR3 coding DNA: TGTGCCAGCAGCCGAGGAGATATTAACTACGAGCAGTACTTC. Translated, it gives CASSRGDINYEQYF. The gene calls are TRBV5-5 and TRBJ2-7; no firm D call. V was clipped by 4 bases and J by 3 bases, with 14 bases between them. CDR1 and CDR2 (germline): SGHKS, YYEKEE (reference sequence). There are 14 residues in the CDR3.

The genes are TRBV11-1 and TRBJ1-2; no clear D gene. The germline V gene encodes CDR1 SGHAT and CDR2 FQDESV (reference sequence). The CDR3 covers 13 residues. V was clipped by 5 bases and J by 8 bases, with 15 bases between them. CDR3 nucleotide sequence: TGTGCCAGCAGCATTACAGTCATGCGCGGCTACACCTTC. It translates to CASSITVMRGYTF.

This rearrangement joins TRBV7-9 to TRBJ2-7, with D perhaps matching TRBD2 (6 bases). V was clipped by 3 bases and J by 3 bases, with 12 bases between them. Germline V gene lookup returns CDR1 SEHNR and CDR2 FQNEAQ (reference sequence). The CDR3 has 14 residues. CDR3 protein: CASSLGLPNYEQYF. For the CDR3, the DNA is TGTGCCAGCAGCTTGGGACTCCCCAACTACGAGCAGTACTTC.

The gene calls are TRBV10-3 and TRBJ2-7; D possibly corresponds to TRBD2 (5 bases). Trimming shortened V by 10 bases and J by 4 bases, and 17 bases separated the two germline ends. The CDR3 is 13 residues long. Per germline, CDR1 ENHRY and CDR2 SYGVKD. CDR3 sequence: CATGMGSDYEQYF. In nucleotides, the CDR3 is TGTGCCACGGGGATGGGCAGCGATTACGAGCAGTACTTC.

The chain carries TRBV12-3 or TRBV12-4 and TRBJ2-6; TRBD1 is a possible D gene (5 bases). The CDR3 covers 12 residues. Trimming removed 10 bases at V and 1 base at J, with 5 bases between. The DNA for the CDR3 is TGTGCCACAGGGTCTGGGGCCAACGTCCTGACTTTC. It is translated as CATGSGANVLTF.

The chain is built from TRBV6-5 and TRBJ1-2; D unclear. The length of the CDR3 is 14 residues. Germline CDR1 MNHEY, CDR2 SVGAGI. Trimming shortened V by 7 bases and J by 5 bases, and 17 bases separated the two germline ends. This chain's CDR3 is CASTRTPRGYGYTF. The CDR3 coding sequence is TGTGCCAGCACCCGAACACCGCGAGGGTATGGCTACACCTTC.

CDR3 residues: CASGGSTGAETQYF. The CDR3 nucleotides are TGTGCCAGTGGGGGTTCAACAGGGGCAGAGACCCAGTACTTC. The chain combines TRBV19 with TRBJ2-5, with 7 bases identical to TRBD1. This CDR3 region has 14 residues. In germline, CDR1 is LNHDA, CDR2 SQIVND (reference sequence). With V trimmed by 8 bases and J by 4 bases, 10 bases remained unmatched.

The V gene is TRBV18, the J gene TRBJ2-5, with D possibly matching TRBD2 (5 bases). There are 12 residues in the CDR3. Germline values: CDR1 KGHSH, CDR2 LQKENI. V lost 6 bases and J 5 bases, leaving 10 bases between the germline ends. CDR3 amino acids: CASSAGDETQYF. The CDR3 DNA is TGTGCCAGCTCGGCGGGCGACGAGACCCAGTACTTC.

The chain links TRBV27 to TRBJ1-1; TRBD1 matches 11 bases. Germline trimming cut 6 bases from V and 7 bases from J; bases unmatched to any gene: 7. Germline V lookup: CDR1 MNHEY, CDR2 SMNVEV (reference sequence). The CDR3 runs 14 residues. Written as DNA, the CDR3 is TGTGCCAGCAGAACCGGGACAGGGGGTGGTGAAGCTTTCTTT. Its protein is CASRTGTGGGEAFF.

The rearrangement joins TRBV7-9 to TRBJ2-6, with D possibly matching TRBD1 (6 bases). Germline CDR1 reads SEHNR; CDR2 reads FQNEAQ (reference sequence). Trimming left V 5 bases short and J 6 bases short, with 14 bases between. This CDR3 spans 15 amino acids. This chain's CDR3 is CASSPQGFEANVLTF. The CDR3 nucleotides read TGTGCCAGCAGCCCCCAGGGGTTTGAGGCCAACGTCCTGACTTTC.

The CDR3 sequence is CASTRSSSYNEQFF. The CDR3 region has the DNA TGTGCCAGCACTCGAAGTAGCTCCTACAATGAGCAGTTCTTC. The chain recombines TRBV27 with TRBJ2-1; D gene ambiguous. The germline CDR1 and CDR2 sequences are MNHEY and SMNVEV (reference sequence). This CDR3 spans 14 amino acids. Trimming removed 7 bases from V and 0 bases from J, with 10 bases in between.

The chain links TRBV5-6 to TRBJ2-1, with 8 bases fitting TRBD1. The CDR3 length is 15 residues. Germline V gene sequence: CDR1 SGHDT, CDR2 YYEEEE. Losses at the gene ends were 1 base for V and 2 bases for J; bases not matched to a gene: 2. CDR3 protein: CASSLTGGTYNEQFF. In nucleotides, the CDR3 is TGTGCCAGCAGCTTGACAGGGGGGACCTACAATGAGCAGTTCTTC.

This clone has only a few counts. The V call is TRBV24-1, the J call TRBJ1-5; perhaps TRBD1 as D (6 bases). Germline lookup yields CDR1 KGHDR and CDR2 SFDVKD. The CDR3 runs 13 residues. Trimming stripped 9 bases from V and 5 bases from J, with 13 bases between. For the CDR3, the DNA is TGTGCCACCTCTTGGGGGCGCCATCAGCCCCAGCATTTT. Encoded protein: CATSWGRHQPQHF.

The rearrangement uses TRBV28 and TRBJ2-5; no firm D call. Germline values: CDR1 MDHEN, CDR2 SYDVKM. Trimming cost V 2 bases and J 4 bases, with 5 bases left between them. The CDR3 spans 12 residues. The CDR3: CASSLARETQYF. The CDR3 region has the DNA TGTGCCAGCAGTTTAGCGAGAGAGACCCAGTACTTC.

The chain has TRBV5-6 and TRBJ2-1; D is possibly TRBD2 (6 bases). The CDR3 is 15 amino acids. V was shortened by 1 base and J by 4 bases, with 12 bases between the two germline ends. The germline V gene encodes CDR1 SGHDT and CDR2 YYEEEE. The CDR3 protein is CASSLLREPYNEQFF. The CDR3 bases are TGTGCCAGCAGCTTGTTGCGGGAACCATACAATGAGCAGTTCTTC. Based on the CDR3 plus reference TRBV5-6 and TRBJ2-1, the full variable domain is DAGVTQSPTHLIKTRGQQVTLRCSPKSGHDTVSWYQQALGQGPQFIFQYYEEEERQRGNFPDRFSGHQFPNYSSELNVNALLLGDSALYLCASSLLREPYNEQFFGPGTRLTVL.

The chain joins TRBV19 to TRBJ1-1; 9 positions match TRBD1. The length of the CDR3 is 15 residues. The trim removed 3 bases at V and 3 bases at J, leaving 5 bases unmatched. Germline V CDR1 and CDR2: LNHDA, SQIVND (reference sequence). This chain's CDR3 is CASSIRDREDTEAFF. The CDR3 nucleotides read TGTGCCAGTAGTATCCGGGACAGGGAGGACACTGAAGCTTTCTTT.

The CDR3 is CASSPDSVYEQYF. The CDR3 coding sequence is TGTGCCAGCAGCCCCGACTCCGTCTACGAGCAGTACTTC. The chain uses TRBV6-5 and TRBJ2-7; D gene unclear. Trimming shortened V by 6 bases and J by 3 bases, and 12 bases separated the two germline ends. Germline V gene sequence: CDR1 MNHEY, CDR2 SVGAGI. The CDR3 is 13 residues long.

The rearrangement links TRBV6-6 to TRBJ1-2; D is undetermined. V was cut by 6 bases and J by 8 bases, with 7 bases left in between. Germline CDR1 is MNHNY and CDR2 is SVGAGI (reference sequence). This CDR3 contains 10 residues. The CDR3 sequence: CASRLEGYTF. CDR3 sequence (DNA): TGTGCCAGCAGGTTAGAAGGCTACACCTTC.

This chain joins TRBV9 and TRBJ2-7; 14 bases are a match to TRBD2. Germline loops: CDR1 SGDLS, CDR2 YYNGEE. The ends lost 7 bases at V and 5 bases at J; junction bases unmatched: 14. The CDR3 is made up of 17 amino acids. CDR3 DNA: TGTGCCAGCTCCCGGGGACTAGCGGGAGTAATAGACAACGAGCAGTACTTC. Translated: CASSRGLAGVIDNEQYF.